The clone carrying this TCR beta chain was counted ten times or more. Its antigen remains unknown. Arm-PCR of CDR3 regions and iRepertoire HTBI primers were the basis on which TCR beta libraries were built. In TCRdb, the multiplex PCR reads were re-called with MiXCR into one record per CDR3 protein. In the table there are roughly 560,000 distinct CDR3 sequences, approximately 16% of which are singletons. This entry is derived from a study of regulatory T cells in long-lasting Graves disease. Study information: Newly diagnosed Graves' patients had under 3 months of antithyroid drugs. The study's findings and limits: Preferential use of TRBV28, TRBJ1-2 and TRBJ2-5 was seen in persistent disease. A greater number of public clonotypes (2,741) was shared by persistent patients than by new patients (over 900).

Time point specified: newly diagnosed GD, antithyroid drugs for less than 3 months. There was RNA extracted from PBMCs, and the TCR library was made from it. The CDR3 covers 13 residues. Germline V gene sequence: CDR1 SNHLY, CDR2 FYNNEI. This same sample was also part of a study on T cells in Graves' hyperthyroidism and ophthalmopathy. As reported in that work: Those with hyperthyroidism were 18 to 65 years old, newly diagnosed, and ill for under 2 months.

Sequenced material: peripheral blood mononuclear cells (PBMCs), taken at new diagnosis, from a patient treated with antithyroid drugs. The rearrangement uses TRBV2 and TRBJ2-3; 8 bases line up with TRBD1. The J call may be in error: the DNA end matches TRBJ2-5 better. The source of this sequence is a woman aged 35-65 years with Graves disease. The CDR3 coding sequence is TGTGCCAGCAGTCGGACAGGGATGGAGACCCAGTACTTC. This codes for CASSRTGMETQYF.